The 29 T cell receptor beta chains reported below all come from one sample, sequenced in a study of OX40 agonist ivuxolimab in advanced cancers. The repertoire was sequenced with immunoSEQ multiplex PCR; TCRdb's copy has only in-frame clones and lacks some. Counted here are 40,000 to 60,000 clones, around 86% occurring once; the ten biggest clones make up 6% to 7.5%. Source: CD4+ or CD8+ T cells sorted from blood, taken in a trial of the OX40 agonist ivuxolimab. These receptors were taken from an adult with an advanced solid tumor such as melanoma, head and neck, liver or kidney cancer.

This clone was counted a few times. CDR3: CASAEATNTEAFF. In DNA, the CDR3 is TGTGCCTCGGCGGAAGCGACGAACACTGAAGCTTTCTTT. The V call is TRBV19, the J call TRBJ1-1; D call uncertain. The germline V gene has CDR1 LNHDA and CDR2 SQIVND (reference sequence). The CDR3 is made up of 13 amino acids. V was trimmed by 11 bases and J by 1 base, leaving 14 bases between them.

This chain uses TRBV5-1 with TRBJ1-1; 7 bases fit TRBD1. Trimming removed 1 base from V and 3 bases from J; junction bases left unmatched: 6. The CDR3 is 15 residues long. In germline, CDR1 is SGHRS, CDR2 YFSETQ. The CDR3: CASSLSGQDYTEAFF. DNA for the CDR3: TGCGCCAGCAGCTTGAGTGGACAGGACTACACTGAAGCTTTCTTT.

This sequence joins TRBV6-5 and TRBJ2-2, with unresolved D. The CDR3 contains 14 residues. V lost 2 bases and J 0 bases, leaving 4 bases between the germline ends. The germline V gene has CDR1 MNHEY and CDR2 SVGAGI. As DNA, the CDR3 is TGTGCCAGCAGTTACGGGGCGAACACCGGGGAGCTGTTTTTT. It translates to CASSYGANTGELFF.

This sequence joins TRBV18 and TRBJ1-2, with TRBD1 as a possible D gene (6 bases). The V gene's germline CDR1 is KGHSH and CDR2 LQKENI. CDR3 length equals 16 residues. V was shortened by 5 bases and J by 1 base, with 17 bases between the two germline ends. The CDR3 sequence: CASSETRTDVNYGYTF. The DNA of the CDR3 is TGTGCCAGCTCAGAGACTAGGACAGACGTTAACTATGGCTACACCTTC. Looking up the rest from reference TRBV18 and TRBJ1-2 gives the full variable domain: NAGVMQNPRHLVRRRGQEARLRCSPMKGHSHVYWYRQLPEEGLKFMVYLQKENIIDESGMPKERFSAEFPKEGPSILRIQQVVRGDSAAYFCASSETRTDVNYGYTFGSGTRLTVV.

The DNA of the CDR3 is TGTGCCAGCAGCCCCCCGGACCGGGAGACCCAGTACTTC. It is translated as CASSPPDRETQYF. The chain joins TRBV11-2 to TRBJ2-5; no definite D call. The germline V gene encodes CDR1 SGHAT and CDR2 FQNNGV. The germline V and J ends were trimmed by 5 bases and 5 bases, with 12 bases remaining between them. This CDR3 spans 13 amino acids.

The chain carries TRBV10-2 and TRBJ1-1, with a possible D match to TRBD1 (6 bases). The V gene lost 6 bases and the J gene lost 1 base, with 9 bases spanning the gap. CDR1 WSHSY and CDR2 SAAADI come from the germline V gene. The CDR3 has 13 amino acids. The CDR3 nucleotides read TGCGCCAGCAGGGACAGTGAGAACACTGAAGCTTTCTTT. It translates to CASRDSENTEAFF.

The chain employs TRBV11-3 and TRBJ2-2, with unresolved D. Germline values: CDR1 SGHNT, CDR2 YENEEA. V dropped 3 bases and J dropped 6 bases, with 8 bases sitting between them. The CDR3 runs to 13 residues. CDR3 DNA sequence: TGTGCCAGCAGCTTTGGTCTATCCGGGGAGCTGTTTTTT. Residues: CASSFGLSGELFF.

CDR3 in amino acids: CASSLTPEGYTEAFF. CDR3 bases: TGTGCCAGCAGTCTTACCCCAGAGGGCTACACTGAAGCTTTCTTT. The chain is built from TRBV28 and TRBJ1-1; D call uncertain. Germline V gene sequence: CDR1 MDHEN, CDR2 SYDVKM. This CDR3 comprises 15 residues. V was cut by 5 bases and J by 3 bases, with 16 bases left in between. The whole variable domain, filled in from reference TRBV28 and TRBJ1-1, reads DVKVTQSSRYLVKRTGEKVFLECVQDMDHENMFWYRQDPGLGLRLIYFSYDVKMKEKGDIPEGYSVSREKKERFSLILESASTNQTSMYLCASSLTPEGYTEAFFGQGTRLTVV.

The chain has TRBV11-2 and TRBJ1-4; TRBD1 is a possible D gene (6 bases). The CDR3 totals 15 residues. V was pared by 4 bases and J by 4 bases, with 13 bases between. Germline assignment: CDR1 SGHAT and CDR2 FQNNGV. CDR3 DNA: TGTGCCAGCAGCTCCGGACAGCTTGTTAATGAAAAACTGTTTTTT. Amino acids: CASSSGQLVNEKLFF.

This chain joins TRBV7-4 and TRBJ2-3; the match to TRBD2 covers 11 bases. Germline loops: CDR1 SGHVT, CDR2 SQSDAQ. The CDR3 totals 18 residues. The ends lost 1 base at V and 0 bases at J; junction bases unmatched: 6. The DNA for the CDR3 is TGTGCCAGCAGCTTAGTAGCGGGAGGGCTACAAAGCACAGATACGCAGTATTTT. Its protein is CASSLVAGGLQSTDTQYF.

The chain carries TRBV16 and TRBJ1-4; D call uncertain. The CDR3 totals 15 residues. CDR1 and CDR2 (germline): KGHSY, FQNENV. V was pared by 2 bases and J by 0 bases, with 7 bases between. This CDR3 is CASSQSGATNEKLFF. In DNA, the CDR3 is TGTGCCAGCAGCCAAAGCGGGGCAACTAATGAAAAACTGTTTTTT.

V and J are TRBV5-4 and TRBJ1-1; TRBD1 is a possible D gene (5 bases). Germline values: CDR1 SGHNT, CDR2 YYREEE (reference sequence). V gave up 3 bases and J gave up 4 bases, with 7 bases separating them. The CDR3 has 12 amino acids. The CDR3 is CASSWGSTEAFF. CDR3 coding DNA: TGTGCCAGCAGCTGGGGCAGCACTGAAGCTTTCTTT. The variable domain in full, completed from reference TRBV5-4 and TRBJ1-1, reads ETGVTQSPTHLIKTRGQQVTLRCSSQSGHNTVSWYQQALGQGPQFIFQYYREEENGRGNFPPRFSGLQFPNYSSELNVNALELDDSALYLCASSWGSTEAFFGQGTRLTVV.

This rearrangement joins TRBV5-6 to TRBJ2-7; TRBD1 aligns across 11 bases. With 4 bases clipped from V and 6 bases from J, the junction kept 3 bases outside the gene matches. Germline CDR1 is SGHDT and CDR2 is YYEEEE. The CDR3 contains 13 residues. The CDR3 protein is CASSGTGGSEQYF. CDR3 coding DNA: TGTGCCAGCAGCGGGACAGGGGGTAGCGAGCAGTACTTC.

This chain joins TRBV4-1 and TRBJ2-3; D ambiguous. Trimming took 0 bases from V and 7 from J, leaving 14 bases between them. Germline CDR1 is MGHRA and CDR2 is YSYEKL. This CDR3 is 15 amino acids long. The CDR3 sequence: CASSQDYGLENTQYF. Here the CDR3 DNA reads TGCGCCAGCAGCCAAGACTACGGATTAGAGAATACGCAGTATTTT.

The V call is TRBV27, the J call TRBJ1-1, with 9 nucleotides matching TRBD1. CDR1 MNHEY and CDR2 SMNVEV come from the germline V gene (reference sequence). The V gene end was trimmed by 3 bases and the J gene end by 5 bases; junction bases not matched to a gene: 4. CDR3 length equals 14 residues. The CDR3 here is CASSLDRGWTEAFF. The CDR3 DNA follows: TGTGCCAGCAGTTTGGACAGGGGTTGGACTGAAGCTTTCTTT.

The chain is built from TRBV28 and TRBJ2-5; tentatively, D is TRBD2 (6 bases). The CDR3 has 15 amino acids. Looked up from germline, CDR1 is MDHEN and CDR2 is SYDVKM. Trimming took 7 bases from V and 3 from J, leaving 18 bases between them. The CDR3 nucleotides are TGTGCCAGCACCCGTGGGGTGGCGGGGAAAGAGACCCAGTACTTC. Residues: CASTRGVAGKETQYF. Drawing the rest from reference TRBV28 and TRBJ2-5, the complete variable domain is DVKVTQSSRYLVKRTGEKVFLECVQDMDHENMFWYRQDPGLGLRLIYFSYDVKMKEKGDIPEGYSVSREKKERFSLILESASTNQTSMYLCASTRGVAGKETQYFGPGTRLLVL.

The DNA for the CDR3 is TGTGCCAGCAGTATACAGGGGGCCTCCTACAATGAGCAGTTCTTC. Amino acid sequence: CASSIQGASYNEQFF. V is TRBV6-5 and J is TRBJ2-1, with 9 positions matching TRBD1. J lost 0 bases, V lost 5 bases, and 2 bases had no gene match. This CDR3 comprises 15 residues. Germline CDR1 MNHEY, CDR2 SVGAGI.

This chain connects TRBV5-6 to TRBJ2-2; weak D call: TRBD1 (5 bases). The germline V gene has CDR1 SGHDT and CDR2 YYEEEE. The CDR3 totals 15 residues. Between the trimmed V and J ends, which lost 4 bases and 5 bases, there was a span of 15 bases. The CDR3 coding sequence is TGTGCCAGCAGCCCAGGGTCCTTGGGGACCGGGGAGCTGTTTTTT. It specifies CASSPGSLGTGELFF.

CDR3 sequence: CASGAGRGTEAFF. The CDR3 coding sequence is TGTGCCAGCGGGGCGGGGCGCGGCACTGAAGCTTTCTTT. The chain recombines TRBV27 with TRBJ1-1; D may be TRBD1 (5 bases). Trimming shortened V by 8 bases and J by 4 bases, and 14 bases separated the two germline ends. The V gene's germline CDR1 is MNHEY and CDR2 SMNVEV (reference sequence). This CDR3 has 13 residues.

This clone was seen only a few times. The V and J genes are TRBV19 and TRBJ1-1; the D is unclear. Germline V gene lookup returns CDR1 LNHDA and CDR2 SQIVND (reference sequence). This CDR3 region has 16 residues. V gave up 1 base and J gave up 1 base, with 13 bases separating them. The CDR3 nucleotides read TGTGCCAGTAGTATAGTAGGAGGCCGGGGGAACACTGAAGCTTTCTTT. Translated: CASSIVGGRGNTEAFF.

The chain recombines TRBV7-9 with TRBJ2-3, with D unclear. Per the germline V gene, CDR1 is SEHNR and CDR2 is FQNEAQ (reference sequence). The CDR3 spans 13 residues. The ends were cut back, 6 bases at V and 5 bases at J, with 12 bases in the middle. This CDR3 reads CASSSRPGDTQYF. The CDR3 DNA is TGTGCCAGCAGTTCCAGACCCGGAGATACGCAGTATTTT.

The CDR3 protein is CASSGLAGGPSYEQYF. In DNA, the CDR3 is TGTGCCAGCAGCGGACTAGCGGGAGGGCCTAGCTACGAGCAGTACTTC. V usage is TRBV9 and J usage is TRBJ2-7, with 14 bases fitting TRBD2. The germline CDR1 and CDR2 sequences are SGDLS and YYNGEE. The V gene end was trimmed by 3 bases and the J gene end by 3 bases; junction bases not matched to a gene: 5. The CDR3 runs to 16 residues.

The CDR3 reads CASSLLAADTQYF. The CDR3 DNA sequence: TGTGCCAGCAGTCTACTAGCGGCAGATACGCAGTATTTT. The genes are TRBV28 and TRBJ2-3, with 8 positions matching TRBD2. The CDR3 extends over 13 amino acids. The V and J ends lost 5 bases and 4 bases, in that order; junction bases with no gene match: 2. Germline V gene sequence: CDR1 MDHEN, CDR2 SYDVKM.

The V gene is TRBV4-1, the J gene TRBJ2-2; maybe TRBD1 (6 bases). Trimming stripped 0 bases from V and 7 bases from J, with 12 bases between. This CDR3 spans 15 amino acids. The germline gives CDR1 MGHRA, CDR2 YSYEKL. The CDR3 DNA reads as TGCGCCAGCAGCCAAGATGTCAGGGGAATCGGGGAGCTGTTTTTT. This encodes CASSQDVRGIGELFF.

The chain couples TRBV27 to TRBJ1-1, with D possibly TRBD1 on 5 matching bases. V gave up 5 bases and J gave up 0 bases, with 13 bases separating them. The length of the CDR3 is 15 residues. The germline V gene has CDR1 MNHEY and CDR2 SMNVEV (reference sequence). The CDR3 sequence: CASSPRADMNTEAFF. The CDR3 DNA is TGTGCCAGCAGTCCCAGGGCAGACATGAACACTGAAGCTTTCTTT.

The V gene is TRBV10-1, the J gene TRBJ1-1; D ambiguous. Trimming removed 5 bases from V and 1 base from J, with 8 bases in between. From germline, CDR1 is WNHNN and CDR2 SYGVQD (reference sequence). The CDR3 is made up of 13 amino acids. The CDR3 sequence is CASSPGKNTEAFF. The CDR3 DNA is TGCGCCAGCAGTCCGGGGAAGAACACTGAAGCTTTCTTT.

The rearrangement links TRBV6-5 to TRBJ1-1; 7 bases agree with TRBD1. V shed 4 bases, J shed 7 bases, and the junction held 3 bases outside the gene matches. The CDR3 covers 12 residues. Germline CDR1 and CDR2: MNHEY and SVGAGI. The CDR3 DNA follows: TGTGCCAGCAGTTCCGGACAGGTTGAAGCTTTCTTT. Its protein is CASSSGQVEAFF.

A single count supports this clone. The V call is TRBV27, the J call TRBJ2-7; no clear D gene. The CDR3 sequence is 13 residues long. The germline V and J ends were trimmed by 1 base and 3 bases, with 7 bases remaining between them. In germline, CDR1 is MNHEY, CDR2 SMNVEV (reference sequence). CDR3 protein: CASSLLYGYEQYF. As DNA, the CDR3 is TGTGCCAGCAGTTTATTATATGGCTACGAGCAGTACTTC.

The chain joins TRBV2 to TRBJ1-1; 9 bases are a match to TRBD1. V was pared by 5 bases and J by 3 bases, with 13 bases of the junction left unmatched. Germline V lookup: CDR1 SNHLY, CDR2 FYNNEI. CDR3 size: 17 residues. The CDR3 loop is CASSIPGQGRGDTEAFF. The CDR3 DNA sequence: TGTGCCAGCAGTATCCCGGGACAGGGTAGAGGGGACACTGAAGCTTTCTTT.